The TCR beta chain under discussion was sequenced for a study of T-cell memory formation after mild COVID-19. TCRdb redid the calling of the 5' RACE reads with MiXCR, one entry per CDR3 protein. The sample has some 260,000 distinct CDR3 sequences, roughly 15% seen once. General study points: A subset of responding clones appeared in pre-infection memory, suggesting cross-reactive memory joined.

As for this clonotype: Its antigen is currently unknown.

The ends were cut back, 8 bases at V and 5 bases at J, with 21 bases in the middle. The germline V gene has CDR1 MNHNS and CDR2 SASEGT. The CDR3 is 16 residues long. Sequencing was done on a sample of PBMCs or a T cell subset sorted from them (not recorded which). The J gene is TRBJ1-4, the V gene TRBV6-1; D might be TRBD1 (6 bases). The TCR sequence derives from a man between 18 and 35 years old who had mild COVID-19 (a few samples of this study predate the infection). Cell type and time point are not known. The CDR3 is CASRASVGHRNEKLFF. In DNA form, the CDR3 reads TGTGCCAGCCGGGCCTCGGTGGGACATCGCAATGAAAAACTGTTTTTT.